Listed below are T cell receptor beta chains from one sample, sequenced in a study of blood T cell repertoires in COVID-19. This table comes from immunoSEQ multiplex PCR, and its TCRdb copy is limited to in-frame clones, with some not included. The sample contains 150,000 to 180,000 clones, around 79% of which appear only once. Specimen: peripheral blood. Receptors were obtained from a man older than 75 with acute or convalescent COVID-19. CDR3s include the opening cysteine and the closing phenylalanine or tryptophan. The order of the fields is V gene, CDR3 length, clone size, CDR3 protein. Rows give clone size only sometimes, using once, few, many, or a class for an expanded clone.

TRBV18 13 once CASSGNGEETQYF
TRBV19 14 - CASSIGDRVYGYTF
TRBV30 12 - CAWSDPGVGYTF
TRBV12-5 13 - CASAPNGNTEAFF
TRBV7-2 13 - CASSPSWADGYTF
TRBV4-1 15 - CASSQDGWRAEKLFF
TRBV29-1 13 many CSVTGQGGTEAFF
TRBV7-9 19 - CASSLAGLAIDFSYNEQFF
TRBV6-5 16 few CASSYGTGGGRYGYTF
TRBV7-8 17 - CASSFLTAGVTYNEQFF
TRBV24-1 14 - CATQGLQSTGELFF
TRBV2 13 - CASRDKVTGELFF
TRBV6-5 16 - CASSYSVHSSYNEQFF
TRBV7-8 15 - CASSTDRGPGNTIYF
TRBV11-2 13 - CASRGDANYGYTF
TRBV4-2 15 - CASSQVSGSPDTQYF
TRBV11-1 12 few CASRGDVSPLHF
TRBV27 13 - CASIGNGYTEAFF
TRBV15 15 - CATSRDGGVSETQYF
TRBV5-1 16 - CASSLVTSGNTGELFF
TRBV7-8 15 - CASSPDSSRNTEAFF
TRBV11-3 16 - CASSLGTSGGTYEQYF
TRBV2 16 - CASRDRGQTFNEKLFF
TRBV7-2 16 - CASRFATSGVWNEQFF
TRBV3-1/TRBV3-2 15 once CASSRMAHFTQPQHF
TRBV6-5 13 - CASNGGAYNEQFF
TRBV11-3 13 - CASSFGGNYGYTF
TRBV5-1 13 - CASSPGLVVEQFF
TRBV5-1 14 - CASSTGGTNYGYTF
TRBV18 15 - CASSRGPSTNSPLHF
TRBV5-1 14 few CASSLGQDNSPLHF
TRBV12-5 14 - CASKQGDSYNEQFF
TRBV5-1 19 - CASSPTGTGGPRWNTEAFF
TRBV5-1 17 - CASSPGLAGRFQETQYF
TRBV6-5 15 - CASSYSGGAGGELFF
TRBV5-6 15 - CASRPGQQRGEKLFF
TRBV7-9 15 once CASSLALTGNTEAFF
TRBV19 12 - CATGSGANVLTF
TRBV5-1 16 once CASSYMDRGLESPLHF
TRBV15 14 - CATSRARVSNEQYF
TRBV5-1 17 - CASSSEPRTSGRNIQYF
TRBV11-2 15 - CASSPRGSAYNEQFF
TRBV5-4 13 - CATRDRETLEQYF
TRBV6-2/TRBV6-3 14 - CASSTRDRGVGYTF
TRBV7-2 16 - CASSLGTGRGNEKLFF
TRBV6-6 12 - CASSPGRNEQFF
TRBV28 14 - CASNRLGGNQPQHF
TRBV28 14 - CASTIGALYQPQHF
TRBV19 15 - CASLQSQAYNQPQHF